The clone carrying this TCR beta chain has a single count. The sample is drawn from a study of blood T cell repertoires in COVID-19. Across the study: Samples taken during acute and convalescent COVID-19 were collected in the United States, Italy and Spain.

In the authors' workflow: Amplifying reference gene primers gave estimates of nucleated cell counts. Profiled with immunoSEQ multiplex PCR; TCRdb holds only in-frame clones, not every one. V, J and clone size reflect that table, while D and trimming were determined from the DNA. This table has some 250,000 clones, about 90% appearing once. Ages ranged from about 18 to 100 years, with residence in around 24 US areas. Participants had their cohort set by participant-reported clinical history. The CDR3 length is 15 residues. Trimming removed 3 bases from V and 2 bases from J; junction bases left unmatched: 5. From germline, CDR1 is LNHDA and CDR2 SQIVND (reference sequence).

The source of this sequence is a human donor in a cohort exposed to, infected with or recovered from COVID-19 (not recorded which). The donor label of this sample is uncertain. The genes are TRBV19 and TRBJ2-5; 8 bases map to TRBD2. The material sequenced was PBMCs or T cells enriched from blood (not recorded which). Written as DNA, the CDR3 is TGTGCCAGTAGTATCGGCGGGGGGTTACAAGAGACCCAGTACTTC. This translates into CASSIGGGLQETQYF.